This TCR beta chain is from a study of OX40 agonist ivuxolimab in advanced cancers. V lost 0 bases to trimming and J lost 5 bases; unmatched junction nucleotides: 7. The germline V gene has CDR1 SGHTA and CDR2 FQGNSA. The length of the CDR3 is 16 residues. The study sampled blood at baseline, cycle 4 day 1, and cycle 7 day 1. Clones were sequenced by immunoSEQ multiplex PCR, and TCRdb holds only the in-frame ones, with some missing. The table shows about 61,000 clones, with 75% to 90% occurring only once. The material was CD4+ or CD8+ T cells sorted from blood, obtained in a trial of the OX40 agonist ivuxolimab. This sequence joins TRBV7-2 and TRBJ2-7; 10 nucleotides align to TRBD1. This receptor was identified in an adult with an advanced solid tumor such as melanoma, head and neck, liver or kidney cancer. Written as DNA, the CDR3 is TGTGCCAGCAGCTTAGCGCTGGGGACAGGGGACCACGAGCAGTACTTC. Translation: CASSLALGTGDHEQYF.